Described below is a single TCR beta chain sequence and its context. The source of the sample is a study of blood T cell repertoires in COVID-19. Study in general: Researchers got acute and convalescent COVID-19 samples from the United States, Italy and Spain. Sample material is recorded as cDNA or gDNA derived from T cells, B-cell-depleted T cells, or PBMCs.

Trimming took 6 bases from V and 6 from J; bases not matched to a gene: 4. The CDR3 spans 14 residues. Germline CDR1 reads SGHTA; CDR2 reads FQGNSA. Under the authors' procedure: Estimation of nucleated cell counts relied on the amplification of reference gene primers. Profiling relied on immunoSEQ multiplex PCR, and the TCRdb table lists in-frame clones only, not all of them. That table furnishes V, J and clone size, whereas the DNA furnished D and trimming. The table has about 300,000 clones, about 87% seen once. The sample consisted of peripheral blood. This clonotype was sampled from a man aged 70-80 years with acute or convalescent COVID-19. The chain has TRBV7-2 and TRBJ2-2; 10 bases line up with TRBD1. The CDR3 DNA follows: TGTGCCAGCAGACGGACAGGGGGGGCCGGGGAGCTGTTTTTT. Its protein is CASRRTGGAGELFF.